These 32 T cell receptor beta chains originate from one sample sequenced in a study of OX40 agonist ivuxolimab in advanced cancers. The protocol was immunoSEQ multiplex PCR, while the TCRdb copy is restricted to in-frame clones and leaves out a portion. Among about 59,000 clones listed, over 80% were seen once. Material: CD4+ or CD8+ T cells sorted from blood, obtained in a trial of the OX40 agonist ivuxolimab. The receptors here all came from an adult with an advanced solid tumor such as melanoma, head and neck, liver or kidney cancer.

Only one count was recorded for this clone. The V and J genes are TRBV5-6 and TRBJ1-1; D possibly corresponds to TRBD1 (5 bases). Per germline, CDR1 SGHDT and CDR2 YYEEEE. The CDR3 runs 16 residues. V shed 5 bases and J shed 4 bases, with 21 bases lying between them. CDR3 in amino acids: CASSPRRGGFRTEAFF. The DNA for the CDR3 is TGTGCCAGCAGTCCTCGTAGGGGCGGTTTTCGCACTGAAGCTTTCTTT.

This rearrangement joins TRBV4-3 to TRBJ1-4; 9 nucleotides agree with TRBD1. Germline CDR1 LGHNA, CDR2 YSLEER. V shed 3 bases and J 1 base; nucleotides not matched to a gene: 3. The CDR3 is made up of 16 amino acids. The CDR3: CASSHGTGRTNEKLFF. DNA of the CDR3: TGCGCCAGCAGCCATGGGACAGGGAGAACTAATGAAAAACTGTTTTTT.

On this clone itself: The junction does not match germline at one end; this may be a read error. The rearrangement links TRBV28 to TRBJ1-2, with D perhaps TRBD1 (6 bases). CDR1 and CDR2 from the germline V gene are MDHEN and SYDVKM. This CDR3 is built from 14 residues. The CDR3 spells CASRLSGGPGGYTF. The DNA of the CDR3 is TGTGCCAGCAGATTATCCGGGGGGCCGGGTGGCTACACCTTC.

The CDR3 is CASSPGVTYNQPQHF. The CDR3, as DNA: TGTGCCAGCAGTCCAGGTGTTACTTACAATCAGCCCCAGCATTTT. This chain connects TRBV7-8 to TRBJ1-5; D is unresolved. CDR1 is SGHVS, CDR2 FQNEAQ, per germline. Deletions cut 6 bases from V and 3 bases from J, with 15 bases between. The CDR3 consists of 15 residues.

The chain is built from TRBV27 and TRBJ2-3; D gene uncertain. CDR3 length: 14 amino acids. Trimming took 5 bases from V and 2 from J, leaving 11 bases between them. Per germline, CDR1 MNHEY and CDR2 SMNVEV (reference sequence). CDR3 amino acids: CASSPRDVTDTQYF. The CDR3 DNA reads TGTGCCAGCAGTCCACGAGATGTCACAGATACGCAGTATTTT.

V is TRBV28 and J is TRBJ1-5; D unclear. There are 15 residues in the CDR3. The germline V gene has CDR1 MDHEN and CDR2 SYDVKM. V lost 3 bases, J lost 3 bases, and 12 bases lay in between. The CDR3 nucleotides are TGTGCCAGCAGTTTTCGCCGGCATTCCAATCAGCCCCAGCATTTT. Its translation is CASSFRRHSNQPQHF. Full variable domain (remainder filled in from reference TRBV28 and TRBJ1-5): DVKVTQSSRYLVKRTGEKVFLECVQDMDHENMFWYRQDPGLGLRLIYFSYDVKMKEKGDIPEGYSVSREKKERFSLILESASTNQTSMYLCASSFRRHSNQPQHFGDGTRLSIL.

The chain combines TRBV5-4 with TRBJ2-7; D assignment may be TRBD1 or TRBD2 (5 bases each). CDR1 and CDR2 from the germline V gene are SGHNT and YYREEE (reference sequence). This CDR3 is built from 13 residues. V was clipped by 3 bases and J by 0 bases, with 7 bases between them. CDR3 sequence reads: CASSWGYSYEQYF. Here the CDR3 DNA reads TGTGCCAGCAGCTGGGGGTACTCCTACGAGCAGTACTTC.

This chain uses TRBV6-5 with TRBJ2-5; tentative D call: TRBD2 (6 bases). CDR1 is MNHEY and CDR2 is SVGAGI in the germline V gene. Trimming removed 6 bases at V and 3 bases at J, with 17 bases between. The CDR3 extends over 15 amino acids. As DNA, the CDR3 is TGTGCCAGCAGGGTCGGGGGACTCAACAAAGAGACCCAGTACTTC. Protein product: CASRVGGLNKETQYF.

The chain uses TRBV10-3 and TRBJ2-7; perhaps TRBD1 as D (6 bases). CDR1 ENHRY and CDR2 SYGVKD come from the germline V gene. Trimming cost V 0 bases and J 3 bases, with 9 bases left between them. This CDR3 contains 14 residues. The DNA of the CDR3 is TGTGCCATCAGTGAGTCCGGGACACTCTACGAGCAGTACGTC. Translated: CAISESGTLYEQYV.

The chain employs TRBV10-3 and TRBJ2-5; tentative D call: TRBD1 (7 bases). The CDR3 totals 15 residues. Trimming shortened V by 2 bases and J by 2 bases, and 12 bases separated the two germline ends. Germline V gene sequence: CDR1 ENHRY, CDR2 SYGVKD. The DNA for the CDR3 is TGTGCCATCAGTGAGCCCGCGGGACAGCAAGAGACCCAGTACTTC. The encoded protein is CAISEPAGQQETQYF.

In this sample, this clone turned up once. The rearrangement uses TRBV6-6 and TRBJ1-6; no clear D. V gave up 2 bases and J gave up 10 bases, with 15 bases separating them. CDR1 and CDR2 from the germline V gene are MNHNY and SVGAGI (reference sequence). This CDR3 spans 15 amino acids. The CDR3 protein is CASSYEQKIGSPLHF. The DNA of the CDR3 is TGTGCCAGCAGTTACGAACAAAAAATAGGGTCACCCCTCCACTTT.

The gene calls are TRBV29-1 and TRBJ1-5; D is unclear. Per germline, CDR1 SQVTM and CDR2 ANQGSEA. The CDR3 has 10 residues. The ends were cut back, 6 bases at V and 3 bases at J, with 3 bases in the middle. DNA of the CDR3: TGCAGCGTGTCCAATCAGCCCCAGCATTTT. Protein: CSVSNQPQHF.

CDR3 in DNA: TGTGCCTGGACCCCAAGGGGGGTGGATGGCTACACCTTC. Translating gives CAWTPRGVDGYTF. The chain combines TRBV30 with TRBJ1-2; D may be TRBD1 (6 bases). The V gene lost 4 bases and the J gene lost 6 bases, with 15 bases spanning the gap. CDR3 size: 13 residues. Per the germline V gene, CDR1 is GTSNPN and CDR2 is SVGIG (reference sequence).

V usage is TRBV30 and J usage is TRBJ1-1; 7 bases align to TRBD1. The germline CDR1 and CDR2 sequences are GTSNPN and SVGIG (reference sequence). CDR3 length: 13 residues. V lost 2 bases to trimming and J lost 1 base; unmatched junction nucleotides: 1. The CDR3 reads CAWSSGGNTEAFF. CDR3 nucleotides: TGTGCCTGGAGTTCAGGGGGGAACACTGAAGCTTTCTTT. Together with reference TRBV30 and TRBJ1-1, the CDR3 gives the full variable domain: SQTIHQWPATLVQPVGSPLSLECTVEGTSNPNLYWYRQAAGRGLQLLFYSVGIGQISSEVPQNLSASRPQDRQFILSSKKLLLSDSGFYLCAWSSGGNTEAFFGQGTRLTVV.

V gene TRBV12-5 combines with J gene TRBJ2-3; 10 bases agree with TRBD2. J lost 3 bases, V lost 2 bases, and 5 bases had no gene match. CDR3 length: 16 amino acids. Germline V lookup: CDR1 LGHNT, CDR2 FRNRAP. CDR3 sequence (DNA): TGTGCTAGTGGTTTGCCTCTAGCGGGAGCGACAGATACGCAGTATTTT. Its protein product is CASGLPLAGATDTQYF.

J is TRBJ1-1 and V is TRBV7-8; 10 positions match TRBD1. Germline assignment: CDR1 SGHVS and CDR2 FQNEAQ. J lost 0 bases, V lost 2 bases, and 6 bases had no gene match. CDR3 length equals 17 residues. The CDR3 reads CASSLSRTGGMNTEAFF. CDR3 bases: TGTGCCAGCAGCTTATCCAGGACAGGGGGGATGAACACTGAAGCTTTCTTT.

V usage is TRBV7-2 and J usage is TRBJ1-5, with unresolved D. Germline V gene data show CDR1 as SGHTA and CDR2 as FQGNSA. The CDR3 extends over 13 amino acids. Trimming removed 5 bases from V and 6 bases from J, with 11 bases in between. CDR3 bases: TGTGCCAGCAGCCTAGGACGAGGTCAGCCCCAGCATTTT. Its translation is CASSLGRGQPQHF.

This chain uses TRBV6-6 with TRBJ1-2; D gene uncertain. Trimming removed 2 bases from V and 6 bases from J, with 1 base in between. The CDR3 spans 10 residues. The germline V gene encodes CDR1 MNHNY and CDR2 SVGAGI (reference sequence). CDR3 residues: CASSYNGYTF. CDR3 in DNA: TGTGCCAGCAGTTACAATGGCTACACCTTC.

The CDR3 DNA follows: TGTGCCAGCAGTTACTCGGGCCTAGCTAACAATGAGCAGTTCTTC. It is translated as CASSYSGLANNEQFF. V and J are TRBV6-5 and TRBJ2-1; D perhaps matches TRBD2 (5 bases). Germline CDR1 is MNHEY and CDR2 is SVGAGI. V was pared by 0 bases and J by 5 bases, with 11 bases between. The CDR3 has 15 amino acids.

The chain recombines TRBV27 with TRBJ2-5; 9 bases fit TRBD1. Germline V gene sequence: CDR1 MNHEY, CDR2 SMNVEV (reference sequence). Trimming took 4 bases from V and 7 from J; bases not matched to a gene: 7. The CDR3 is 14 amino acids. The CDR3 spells CASSSETGGGTQYF. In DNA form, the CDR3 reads TGTGCCAGCAGTTCGGAGACAGGGGGAGGGACCCAGTACTTC.

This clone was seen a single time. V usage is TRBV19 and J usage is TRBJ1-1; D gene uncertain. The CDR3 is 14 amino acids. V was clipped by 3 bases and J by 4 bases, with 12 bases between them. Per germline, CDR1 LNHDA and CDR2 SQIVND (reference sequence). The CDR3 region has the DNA TGTGCCAGTAGTATCACTAGTTTTTCCACTGAAGCTTTCTTT. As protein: CASSITSFSTEAFF.

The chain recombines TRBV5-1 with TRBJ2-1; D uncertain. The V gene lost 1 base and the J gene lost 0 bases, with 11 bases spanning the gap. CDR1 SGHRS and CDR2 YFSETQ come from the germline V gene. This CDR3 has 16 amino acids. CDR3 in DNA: TGCGCCAGCAGCTTGTTGGACGCCCGCTCCTACAATGAGCAGTTCTTC. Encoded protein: CASSLLDARSYNEQFF.

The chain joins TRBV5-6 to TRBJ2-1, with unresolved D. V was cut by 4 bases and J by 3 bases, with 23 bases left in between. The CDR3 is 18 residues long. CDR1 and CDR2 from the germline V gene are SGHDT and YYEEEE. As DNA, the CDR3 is TGTGCCAGCAGCCAGTATGTTGCGGTCGTATCCAACTACAATGAGCAGTTCTTC. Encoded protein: CASSQYVAVVSNYNEQFF.

The CDR3 nucleotides read TGTGCCAGCAGAGAACCCGGGACAATCTATGGCTACACCTTC. It is translated as CASREPGTIYGYTF. The chain carries TRBV13 and TRBJ1-2; D is perhaps TRBD1 (6 bases). In germline, CDR1 is PRHDT, CDR2 FYEKMQ (reference sequence). V shed 6 bases and J shed 4 bases, with 15 bases lying between them. The CDR3 covers 14 residues.

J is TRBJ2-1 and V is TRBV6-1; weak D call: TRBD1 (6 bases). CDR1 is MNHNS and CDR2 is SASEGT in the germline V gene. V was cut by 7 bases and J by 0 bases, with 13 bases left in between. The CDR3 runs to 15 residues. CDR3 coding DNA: TGTGCCAGCACCCTAGACAGGAGCTCCTACAATGAGCAGTTCTTC. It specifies CASTLDRSSYNEQFF.

CDR3 in amino acids: CASSIVAGGGQPQHF. The CDR3 coding sequence is TGTGCCAGTAGTATAGTGGCAGGGGGAGGTCAGCCCCAGCATTTT. The chain couples TRBV19 to TRBJ1-5; 7 bases are a match to TRBD1. Trimming at V came to 1 base and at J to 6 bases, leaving 6 bases not matched to a gene. The CDR3 consists of 15 residues. From germline, CDR1 is LNHDA and CDR2 SQIVND (reference sequence). Filled out from reference TRBV19 and TRBJ1-5, the complete variable domain reads DGGITQSPKYLFRKEGQNVTLSCEQNLNHDAMYWYRQDPGQGLRLIYYSQIVNDFQKGDIAEGYSVSREKKESFPLTVTSAQKNPTAFYLCASSIVAGGGQPQHFGDGTRLSIL.

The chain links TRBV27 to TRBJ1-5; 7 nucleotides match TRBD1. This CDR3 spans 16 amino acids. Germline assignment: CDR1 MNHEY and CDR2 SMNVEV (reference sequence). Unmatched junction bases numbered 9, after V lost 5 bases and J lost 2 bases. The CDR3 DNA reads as TGTGCCAGCAGTCCACTCCTCGGGACAGGCAATCAGCCCCAGCATTTT. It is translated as CASSPLLGTGNQPQHF.

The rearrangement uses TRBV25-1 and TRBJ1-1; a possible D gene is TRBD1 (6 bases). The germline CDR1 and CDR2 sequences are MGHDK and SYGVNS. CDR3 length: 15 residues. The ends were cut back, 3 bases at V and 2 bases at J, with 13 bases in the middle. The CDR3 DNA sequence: TGTGCCAGCAGTGAGTTTGGGGGCGCAAACACTGAAGCTTTCTTT. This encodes CASSEFGGANTEAFF.

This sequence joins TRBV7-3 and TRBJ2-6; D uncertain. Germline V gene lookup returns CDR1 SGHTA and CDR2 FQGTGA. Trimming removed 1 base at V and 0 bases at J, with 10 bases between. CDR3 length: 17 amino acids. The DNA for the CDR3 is TGTGCCAGCAGCTTAAGTGGAGCTAGCTCTGGGGCCAACGTCCTGACTTTC. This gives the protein CASSLSGASSGANVLTF.

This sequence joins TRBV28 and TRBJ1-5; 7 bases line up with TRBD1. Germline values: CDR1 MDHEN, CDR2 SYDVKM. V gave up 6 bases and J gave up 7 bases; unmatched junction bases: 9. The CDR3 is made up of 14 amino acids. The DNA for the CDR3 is TGTGCCAGCAGCTGGGACAGAGCGGGCCAGCCCCAGCATTTT. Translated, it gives CASSWDRAGQPQHF.

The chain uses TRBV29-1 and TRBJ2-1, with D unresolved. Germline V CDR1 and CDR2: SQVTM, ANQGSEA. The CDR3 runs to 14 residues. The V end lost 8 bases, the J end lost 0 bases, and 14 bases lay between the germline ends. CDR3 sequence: CSTCTVSSYNEQFF. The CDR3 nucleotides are TGCAGCACCTGTACAGTGAGCTCCTACAATGAGCAGTTCTTC.

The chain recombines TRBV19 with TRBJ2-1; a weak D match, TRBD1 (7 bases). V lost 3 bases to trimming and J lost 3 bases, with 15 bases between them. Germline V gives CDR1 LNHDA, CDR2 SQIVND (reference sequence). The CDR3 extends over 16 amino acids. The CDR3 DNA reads TGTGCCAGTAGTATGACAGGGTCCGGGGGCTACAATGAGCAGTTCTTC. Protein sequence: CASSMTGSGGYNEQFF.